Listed below are T cell receptor beta chains from one sample, sequenced in a study of CD8 T cells in Susac syndrome. Via MiXCR, TCRdb re-called the immunoSEQ multiplex PCR reads, giving one row per CDR3 protein. The sample has about 200,000 distinct CDR3 sequences; 85% to 95% are singletons. The sample consisted of CD4+ T cells from PBMCs. These TCRs come from a human donor in good health. CDR3s include the opening cysteine and the closing phenylalanine or tryptophan. D genes are given only for firm matches. Clone size appears in some rows only: once, few, many, or a class for an expanded clone.

CACGQINQPQHF TGTGCCTGCGGACAGATCAATCAGCCCCAGCATTTT . TRBJ1-5 . TRBV30
CSVEGGPPDEQFF TGCAGCGTTGAAGGGGGGCCACCGGATGAGCAGTTCTTC . TRBJ2-1 . TRBV29-1
CSVEGTEETQYF TGCAGCGTTGAAGGGACAGAAGAGACCCAGTACTTC . TRBJ2-5 . TRBV29-1
CASSDRRGFSYNEQFF TGTGCCAGCAGTGATCGCAGGGGATTTTCCTACAATGAGCAGTTCTTC . TRBJ2-1 . TRBV25-1
CASSLAGGPETQYF TGTGCCAGCAGCTTAGCGGGGGGGCCCGAGACCCAGTACTTC . TRBJ2-5 few TRBV7-2
CASSSRGGYTF TGTGCCAGCAGTTCCAGGGGTGGCTACACCTTC . TRBJ1-2 . TRBV12-3/TRBV12-4
CSVGEGTIDTQYF TGCAGCGTCGGAGAGGGGACGATAGATACGCAGTATTTT . TRBJ2-3 . TRBV29-1
CASTRGGGTEAFF TGTGCCAGCACCAGGGGGGGAGGGACTGAAGCTTTCTTT TRBD1 TRBJ1-1 . TRBV3-1
CASSFWGTSDEQFF TGTGCCAGCAGCTTCTGGGGGACTAGCGATGAGCAGTTCTTC TRBD2 TRBJ2-1 . TRBV7-8
CATSRVRRGNEQFF TGTGCCACCAGCAGAGTTAGGAGGGGCAATGAGCAGTTCTTC . TRBJ2-1 . TRBV15
CAWSPGTNYGYTF TGTGCCTGGTCCCCCGGGACTAACTATGGCTACACCTTC . TRBJ1-2 . TRBV30
CAIGAAKENTEAFF TGTGCCATCGGGGCCGCGAAGGAAAACACTGAAGCTTTCTTT . TRBJ1-1 . TRBV10-3
CASSLGGAPTDTQYF TGTGCCAGCAGCTTAGGAGGGGCCCCCACAGATACGCAGTATTTT . TRBJ2-3 . TRBV7-2
CASSLSAEGPRDTQYF TGTGCCAGCAGCTTATCCGCAGAAGGGCCAAGAGATACGCAGTATTTT . TRBJ2-3 . TRBV7-3
CASSLVAGGRTDTQYF TGCGCCAGCAGCTTGGTGGCGGGAGGAAGGACAGATACGCAGTATTTT TRBD2 TRBJ2-3 once TRBV5-1
CSSGHVPDTQYF TGCAGCTCGGGACACGTCCCAGATACGCAGTATTTT . TRBJ2-3 . TRBV29-1
CASSEDSFSNQPQHF TGCGCCAGCAGCGAGGACAGCTTTAGCAATCAGCCCCAGCATTTT . TRBJ1-5 . TRBV5-1
CASSELGGIREAFF TGTGCCAGCAGTGAATTGGGCGGGATCCGGGAAGCTTTCTTT . TRBJ1-1 . TRBV25-1
CSVEQTSAETQYF TGCAGCGTTGAGCAGACTAGCGCAGAGACCCAGTACTTC TRBD2 TRBJ2-5 . TRBV29-1
CATSHQGYTGELFF TGTGCCACCAGTCATCAGGGGTACACCGGGGAGCTGTTTTTT . TRBJ2-2 once TRBV24-1
CAISDSGYEQYF TGTGCCATCAGTGATAGTGGCTACGAGCAGTACTTC . TRBJ2-7 . TRBV10-3
CASSIDSGANVLTF TGTGCCAGCAGCATTGACTCTGGGGCCAACGTCCTGACTTTC . TRBJ2-6 once TRBV12-3/TRBV12-4
CASSAIQGAARYGYTF TGCGCCAGCAGCGCGATTCAGGGGGCGGCTAGGTATGGCTACACCTTC TRBD1 TRBJ1-2 . TRBV4-1
CASSQDYSTDTQYF TGCGCTAGCAGCCAAGATTACTCCACAGATACGCAGTATTTT . TRBJ2-3 few TRBV4-1
CASSPPSQGARLPRNEQFF TGTGCCAGCTCACCACCTAGCCAGGGGGCTAGACTACCACGGAATGAGCAGTTCTTC TRBD1 TRBJ2-1 . TRBV18
CASSPGTAPRTDTQYF TGTGCCAGCAGCCCTGGGACAGCTCCACGCACAGATACGCAGTATTTT TRBD1 TRBJ2-3 . TRBV5-4
CASSFGRSSGNTIYF TGTGCCAGCAGCTTCGGACGGTCCTCTGGAAACACCATATATTTT . TRBJ1-3 . TRBV5-4
CASSSRGALEKLFF TGTGCCAGCAGCTCCCGGGGGGCGCTTGAAAAACTGTTTTTT . TRBJ1-4 . TRBV11-2
CASSQQPLRAGGYTF TGTGCCAGCAGCCAGCAACCTTTGAGGGCGGGGGGCTACACCTTC . TRBJ1-2 . TRBV7-2
CASSPQGPQETQYF TGTGCCAGCTCACCACAAGGGCCACAAGAGACCCAGTACTTC . TRBJ2-5 . TRBV18